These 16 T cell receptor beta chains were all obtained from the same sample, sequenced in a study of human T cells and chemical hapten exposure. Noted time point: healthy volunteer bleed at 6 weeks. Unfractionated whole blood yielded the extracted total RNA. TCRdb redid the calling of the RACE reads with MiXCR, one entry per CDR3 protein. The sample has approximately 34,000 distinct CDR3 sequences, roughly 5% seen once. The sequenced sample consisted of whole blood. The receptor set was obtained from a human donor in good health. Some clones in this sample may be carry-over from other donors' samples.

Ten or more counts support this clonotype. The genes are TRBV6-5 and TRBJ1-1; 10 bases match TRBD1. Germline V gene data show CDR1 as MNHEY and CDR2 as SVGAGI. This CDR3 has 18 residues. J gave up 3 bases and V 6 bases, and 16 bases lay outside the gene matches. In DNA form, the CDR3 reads TGTGCCAGCAGAAGACGAACTTCCGGGACAGGGGTGTACACTGAAGCTTTCTTT. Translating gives CASRRRTSGTGVYTEAFF.

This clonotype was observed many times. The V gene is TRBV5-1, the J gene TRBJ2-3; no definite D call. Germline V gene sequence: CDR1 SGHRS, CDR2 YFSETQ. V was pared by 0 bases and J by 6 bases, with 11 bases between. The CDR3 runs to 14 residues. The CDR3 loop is CASSLAGQSDTQYF. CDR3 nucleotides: TGCGCCAGCAGCTTGGCCGGGCAGAGCGATACGCAGTATTTT.

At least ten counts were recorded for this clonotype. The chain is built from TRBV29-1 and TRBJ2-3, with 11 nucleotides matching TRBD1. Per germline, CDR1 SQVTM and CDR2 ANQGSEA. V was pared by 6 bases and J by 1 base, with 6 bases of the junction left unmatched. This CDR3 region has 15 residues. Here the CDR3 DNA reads TGCAGCGTGATGGACAGGGGGCAAGGCACAGATACGCAGTATTTT. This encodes CSVMDRGQGTDTQYF.

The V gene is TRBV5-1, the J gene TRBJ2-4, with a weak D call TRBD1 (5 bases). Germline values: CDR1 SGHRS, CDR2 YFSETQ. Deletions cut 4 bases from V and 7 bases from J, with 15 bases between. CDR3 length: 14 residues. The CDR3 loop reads CASSPAAGSNIQYF. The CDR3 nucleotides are TGCGCCAGCAGCCCCGCGGCAGGGTCTAACATTCAGTACTTC.

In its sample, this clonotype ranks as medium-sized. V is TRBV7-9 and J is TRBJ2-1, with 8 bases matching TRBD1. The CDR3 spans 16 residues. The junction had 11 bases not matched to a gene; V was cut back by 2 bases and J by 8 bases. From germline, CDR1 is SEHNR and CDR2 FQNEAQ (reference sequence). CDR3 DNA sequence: TGTGCCAGCAGCTTATCCCCAGGACAGGGTAGGGATGAGCAGTTCTTC. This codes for CASSLSPGQGRDEQFF.

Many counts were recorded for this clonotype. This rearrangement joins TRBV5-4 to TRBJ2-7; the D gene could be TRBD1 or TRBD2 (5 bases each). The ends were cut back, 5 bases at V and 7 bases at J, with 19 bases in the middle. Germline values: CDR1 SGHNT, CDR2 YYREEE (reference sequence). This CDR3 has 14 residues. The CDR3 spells CASSGDALNLEQYF. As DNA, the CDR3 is TGTGCCAGCAGTGGGGACGCGTTGAATCTGGAGCAGTACTTC.

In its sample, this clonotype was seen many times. CDR3: CASKRVAQMGNTEAFF. The CDR3 DNA reads as TGTGCCAGCAAACGTGTCGCACAGATGGGGAACACTGAAGCTTTCTTT. The V gene is TRBV6-2 or TRBV6-3, the J gene TRBJ1-1, with D unclear. This CDR3 region has 16 residues. Looked up from germline, CDR1 is MNHEY and CDR2 is SVGEGT. The V gene lost 7 bases and the J gene lost 1 base, with 19 bases spanning the gap.

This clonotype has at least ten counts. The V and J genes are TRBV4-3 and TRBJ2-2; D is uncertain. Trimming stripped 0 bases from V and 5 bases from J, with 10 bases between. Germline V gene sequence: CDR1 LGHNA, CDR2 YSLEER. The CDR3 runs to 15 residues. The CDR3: CASSQDPALTGELFF. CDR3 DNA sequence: TGCGCCAGCAGCCAAGATCCCGCCCTGACCGGGGAGCTGTTTTTT.

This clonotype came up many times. CDR3: CASSRLQGEGTEAFF. As DNA, the CDR3 is TGTGCCAGCTCACGCCTACAGGGGGAAGGAACTGAAGCTTTCTTT. The chain combines TRBV18 with TRBJ1-1, with 8 bases fitting TRBD1. With 4 bases clipped from V and 5 bases from J, the junction kept 9 bases outside the gene matches. The CDR3 is 15 amino acids. The V gene's germline CDR1 is KGHSH and CDR2 LQKENI.

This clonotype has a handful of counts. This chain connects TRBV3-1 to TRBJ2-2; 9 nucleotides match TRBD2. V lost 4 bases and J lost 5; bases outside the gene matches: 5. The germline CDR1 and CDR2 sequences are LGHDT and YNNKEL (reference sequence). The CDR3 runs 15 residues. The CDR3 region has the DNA TGTGCCAGCAGCCGCGGGGGGGCGCGGACCGGGGAGCTGTTTTTT. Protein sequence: CASSRGGARTGELFF. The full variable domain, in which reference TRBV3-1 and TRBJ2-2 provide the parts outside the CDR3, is DTAVSQTPKYLVTQMGNDKSIKCEQNLGHDTMYWYKQDSKKFLKIMFSYNNKELIINETVPNRFSPKSPDKAHLNLHINSLELGDSAVYFCASSRGGARTGELFFGEGSRLTVL.

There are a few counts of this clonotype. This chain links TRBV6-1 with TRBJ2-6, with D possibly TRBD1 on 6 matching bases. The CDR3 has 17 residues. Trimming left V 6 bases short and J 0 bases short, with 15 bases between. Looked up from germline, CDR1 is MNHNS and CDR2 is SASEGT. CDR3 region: CASRPRGPSSGANVLTF. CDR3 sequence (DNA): TGTGCCAGCAGGCCCAGGGGTCCCAGCTCTGGGGCCAACGTCCTGACTTTC.

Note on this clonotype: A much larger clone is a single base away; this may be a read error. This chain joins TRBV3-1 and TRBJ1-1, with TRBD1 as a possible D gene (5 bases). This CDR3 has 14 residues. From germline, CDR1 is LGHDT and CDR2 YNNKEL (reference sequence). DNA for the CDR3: TGTGTCAGCAGCCAAGGCGGCAGGGCCTCTGAAGCTTTCTTT. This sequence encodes CVSSQGGRASEAFF. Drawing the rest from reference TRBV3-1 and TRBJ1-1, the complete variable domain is DTAVSQTPKYLVTQMGNDKSIKCEQNLGHDTMYWYKQDSKKFLKIMFSYNNKELIINETVPNRFSPKSPDKAHLNLHINSLELGDSAVYFCVSSQGGRASEAFFGQGTRLTVV.

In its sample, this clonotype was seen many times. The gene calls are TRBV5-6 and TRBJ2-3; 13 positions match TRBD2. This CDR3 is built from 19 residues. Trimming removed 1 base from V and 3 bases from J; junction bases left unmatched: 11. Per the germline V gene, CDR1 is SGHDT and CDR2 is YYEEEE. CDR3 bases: TGTGCCAGCAGCTTGATCGGCGGACTAGCGGGGGCCAGGACAGATACGCAGTATTTT. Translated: CASSLIGGLAGARTDTQYF. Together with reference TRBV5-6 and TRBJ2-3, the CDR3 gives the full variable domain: DAGVTQSPTHLIKTRGQQVTLRCSPKSGHDTVSWYQQALGQGPQFIFQYYEEEERQRGNFPDRFSGHQFPNYSSELNVNALLLGDSALYLCASSLIGGLAGARTDTQYFGPGTRLTVL.

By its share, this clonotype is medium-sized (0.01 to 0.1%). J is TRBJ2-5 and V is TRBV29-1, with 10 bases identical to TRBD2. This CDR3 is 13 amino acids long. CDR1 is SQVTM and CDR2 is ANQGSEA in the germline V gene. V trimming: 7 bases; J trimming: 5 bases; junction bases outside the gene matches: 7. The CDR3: CSARTSGGETQYF. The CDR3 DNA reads TGCAGCGCCAGGACTAGCGGAGGGGAGACCCAGTACTTC. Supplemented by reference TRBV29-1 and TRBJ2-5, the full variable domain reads SAVISQKPSRDICQRGTSLTIQCQVDSQVTMMFWYRQQPGQSLTLIATANQGSEATYESGFVIDKFPISRPNLTFSTLTVSNMSPEDSSIYLCSARTSGGETQYFGPGTRLLVL.

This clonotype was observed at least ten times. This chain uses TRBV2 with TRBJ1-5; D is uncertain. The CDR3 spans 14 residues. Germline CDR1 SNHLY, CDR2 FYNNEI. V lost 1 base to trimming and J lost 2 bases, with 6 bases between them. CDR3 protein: CASSEGRGNQPQHF. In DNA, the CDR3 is TGTGCCAGCAGTGAAGGACGCGGCAATCAGCCCCAGCATTTT.

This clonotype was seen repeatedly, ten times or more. The CDR3 nucleotides are TGCAGTGCTGCCGGGACAGGGGAAAGAACCTATAATTCACCCCTCCACTTT. Residues: CSAAGTGERTYNSPLHF. The chain uses TRBV20-1 and TRBJ1-6; 10 bases are a match to TRBD1. Germline CDR1 DFQATT, CDR2 SNEGSKA (reference sequence). The CDR3 has 17 residues. V was pared by 5 bases and J by 2 bases, with 9 bases of the junction left unmatched.